This TCR beta chain stems from a study of vaccination and CD4 T cells after COVID-19. Across the whole study: The post-vaccine samples came a median approximately 73 days after dose two (range 14 to 241).

Germline CDR1 ENHRY, CDR2 SYGVKD. V was shortened by 8 bases and J by 5 bases, with 13 bases between the two germline ends. CDR3 length: 13 amino acids. Oncomine TCR Beta short-read sequencing was applied to DNA from cultured CD4+ T cells. From the PCR reads, TCRdb called clonotypes with MiXCR, one entry per CDR3 protein. The sample records some 14,000 distinct CDR3 sequences, about 21% being singletons. As regards this clonotype: Antigen unknown.

Treatment specified: approximately nine-day PBMC culture with coronavirus spike peptide pools or control peptides (ViraFEST assay). US Alpha, Beta and Delta variants postdated the positive PCR dates, which ran from March to December 2020. Investigators isolated CD4+ T cells by negative selection after 10 days of culture. The sample consisted of cultured CD4+ T cells from blood. The clonotype comes from a human donor with COVID-19. The gene calls are TRBV10-3 and TRBJ2-1; possibly TRBD2 for D (6 bases). CDR3 protein: CAIGAAGNNEQFF. The CDR3 bases are TGTGCCATCGGAGCTGCGGGGAACAATGAGCAGTTCTTC.